This T cell receptor (beta chain) was captured in a study of blood T cell repertoires in COVID-19. Study summary: The United States, Italy and Spain were the sources of the acute and convalescent COVID-19 samples. From T cells, B-cell-depleted T cells, or PBMCs came the material, which was cDNA or gDNA.

Produced via immunoSEQ multiplex PCR; TCRdb's table is partial and in-frame only. This sample yields about 230,000 clones, of which 75% to 90% are seen a single time; 27% belongs to the top ten. V trimming: 1 base; J trimming: 5 bases; junction bases outside the gene matches: 5. This CDR3 has 15 amino acids. In germline, CDR1 is SSHAT, CDR2 FNYEAQ (reference sequence). The J gene is TRBJ2-1, the V gene TRBV7-7; 7 positions agree with TRBD2. Input material: peripheral blood. The TCR comes from a man aged 40-50 years with acute or convalescent COVID-19. DNA of the CDR3: TGTGCCAGCAGCTTAGGGCGGAGCGGGAACAATGAGCAGTTCTTC. This encodes CASSLGRSGNNEQFF. Using reference TRBV7-7 and TRBJ2-1 for the parts outside the CDR3, the full variable domain is GAGVSQSPRYKVTKRGQDVTLRCDPISSHATLYWYQQALGQGPEFLTYFNYEAQPDKSGLPSDRFSAERPEGSISTLTIQRTEQRDSAMYRCASSLGRSGNNEQFFGPGTRLTVL.